The 26 T cell receptor beta chains listed next were all sequenced from one sample in a study of T cells in Graves' hyperthyroidism and ophthalmopathy. Researchers amplified the TCR beta CDR3 regions from RNA transcripts. The HTBI set primed first-round TCR CDR3 RT-PCR. TCRdb reanalysed the multiplex PCR reads using MiXCR and keeps one entry per CDR3 protein. This sample has roughly 500,000 distinct CDR3 sequences, with around 50% found just once. The material sequenced was peripheral blood or thyroid tissue (not recorded which). Source of these receptors: an adult woman with Graves' disease, either hyperthyroidism or ophthalmopathy (not recorded which).

This sequence joins TRBV10-3 and TRBJ1-5, with TRBD1 matching over 9 bases. The V segment lost 0 bases and the J segment 6 bases; nucleotides outside the gene matches: 9. Germline V gives CDR1 ENHRY, CDR2 SYGVKD. The CDR3 covers 17 residues. The CDR3 DNA follows: TGTGCCATCAGTGAGTCGGACAGGGGAGGGACAGCTCAGCCCCAGCATTTT. This encodes CAISESDRGGTAQPQHF.

This clonotype was picked up many times. The V and J genes are TRBV20-1 and TRBJ2-7; 11 positions agree with TRBD2. Germline-derived CDR1 and CDR2 are DFQATT and SNEGSKA (reference sequence). The CDR3 spans 17 residues. The J segment lost 0 bases and the V segment lost 0 bases, leaving 7 bases of the junction unmatched. The CDR3 DNA follows: TGCAGTGCTAGAGAAACGGGACTAGCGGAAAGCTCCTACGAGCAGTACTTC. Amino acids: CSARETGLAESSYEQYF.

This clonotype occurred many times. The rearrangement links TRBV4-1 to TRBJ1-2; weak D call: TRBD1 (5 bases). Germline V gives CDR1 MGHRA, CDR2 YSYEKL. V lost 1 base and J 6 bases, leaving 9 bases between the germline ends. The CDR3 has 13 amino acids. CDR3 residues: CASSQVWGDGYTF. CDR3 nucleotide sequence: TGCGCCAGCAGCCAAGTCTGGGGGGATGGCTACACCTTC.

The gene calls are TRBV29-1 and TRBJ2-7; the D gene is possibly TRBD2 (5 bases). The CDR3 is 13 residues long. Germline-derived CDR1 and CDR2 are SQVTM and ANQGSEA. V lost 5 bases, J lost 4 bases, and 15 bases lay in between. The DNA for the CDR3 is TGCAGCGTTCGGGGTGGAATCGGTTACGAGCAGTACTTC. It yields the protein CSVRGGIGYEQYF.

The chain employs TRBV10-3 and TRBJ2-1; D is unclear. The CDR3 consists of 13 residues. V lost 4 bases and J 5 bases, leaving 9 bases between the germline ends. The V gene's germline CDR1 is ENHRY and CDR2 SYGVKD. The CDR3 nucleotides read TGTGCCATCAGTGGCGACTGGGACAATGAGCAGTTCTTC. It encodes CAISGDWDNEQFF.

This chain joins TRBV20-1 and TRBJ2-7; D tentatively reads TRBD1 or TRBD2 (5 bases each). V was cut by 5 bases and J by 7 bases, with 24 bases left in between. The CDR3 contains 15 residues. Germline CDR1 DFQATT, CDR2 SNEGSKA (reference sequence). CDR3 coding DNA: TGCAGTGCTCTCCGCCGGGACCGCATGGACCGGGAGCAGTACTTC. Translated, it gives CSALRRDRMDREQYF.

This sequence joins TRBV29-1 and TRBJ1-1; D is possibly TRBD1 (5 bases). Trimming removed 6 bases from V and 5 bases from J, with 10 bases in between. CDR1 and CDR2 (germline): SQVTM, ANQGSEA. CDR3 length: 11 amino acids. CDR3 loop: CSVHPGTEAFF. In DNA, the CDR3 is TGCAGCGTCCATCCAGGGACTGAAGCTTTCTTT.

This rearrangement joins TRBV20-1 to TRBJ2-7, with TRBD2 matching 13 bases. The J segment lost 9 bases and the V segment lost 5 bases, leaving 7 bases of the junction unmatched. CDR3 length: 13 amino acids. CDR1 and CDR2 from the germline V gene are DFQATT and SNEGSKA (reference sequence). CDR3 sequence (DNA): TGCAGTGCTGTTTGGACTAGCGGGGGAACGCAGTACTTC. This encodes CSAVWTSGGTQYF.

This clonotype was found many times. The J gene is TRBJ2-5, the V gene TRBV29-1; possibly TRBD2 for D (5 bases). Trimming stripped 4 bases from V and 4 bases from J, with 22 bases between. The V gene's germline CDR1 is SQVTM and CDR2 ANQGSEA. CDR3 length: 16 residues. The CDR3: CSVAYRGFAFGETQYF. In DNA, the CDR3 is TGCAGCGTTGCGTACCGAGGGTTCGCGTTTGGAGAGACCCAGTACTTC. The full variable domain, its missing parts supplied by reference TRBV29-1 and TRBJ2-5, is SAVISQKPSRDICQRGTSLTIQCQVDSQVTMMFWYRQQPGQSLTLIATANQGSEATYESGFVIDKFPISRPNLTFSTLTVSNMSPEDSSIYLCSVAYRGFAFGETQYFGPGTRLLVL.

This clonotype was counted once. The DNA of the CDR3 is TGTGCCAGCAGCGCGCAGGGACAGGGGGCCAATCAGCCCCAGCATTTT. Translation: CASSAQGQGANQPQHF. V and J are TRBV5-5 and TRBJ1-5; 12 nucleotides agree with TRBD1. Trimming cost V 4 bases and J 3 bases; bases outside gene matches: 5. Germline V gene sequence: CDR1 SGHKS, CDR2 YYEKEE (reference sequence). CDR3 length: 16 amino acids.

The table lists this clonotype with many counts. The V and J genes are TRBV20-1 and TRBJ1-2, with unresolved D. The CDR3 contains 11 residues. V was shortened by 3 bases and J by 6 bases, with 8 bases between the two germline ends. Germline V lookup: CDR1 DFQATT, CDR2 SNEGSKA (reference sequence). DNA for the CDR3: TGCAGTGCTAGCCCCCCGAATGGCTACACCTTC. As protein: CSASPPNGYTF.

This clonotype came up many times. The genes are TRBV12-3 or TRBV12-4 and TRBJ1-2, with a weak D call TRBD1 (6 bases). The CDR3 runs to 15 residues. Trimming removed 3 bases at V and 0 bases at J, with 11 bases between. CDR3 amino acids: CASSFGGPANYGYTF. As DNA, the CDR3 is TGTGCCAGCAGTTTTGGGGGGCCAGCTAACTATGGCTACACCTTC.

Worth noting for this clonotype: This may be a read error: a much more frequent sequence differs by one nucleotide. V and J are TRBV20-1 and TRBJ2-7; 7 bases map to TRBD1. After removal of 6 bases from V and 3 bases from J, the junction contained 5 bases not matched to a gene. CDR3 length: 12 residues. Germline CDR1 and CDR2: DFQATT and SNEGSKA (reference sequence). CDR3 nucleotide sequence: TGCAGTGCCCCGGACAGGAACTACGAGCAGTACTTC. Its protein product is CSAPDRNYEQYF.

This chain connects TRBV15 to TRBJ1-1; no reliable D call. The CDR3 contains 11 residues. V lost 0 bases and J lost 7, with 3 bases in between. Germline V gene lookup returns CDR1 LNHNV and CDR2 YYDKDF (reference sequence). The CDR3 DNA follows: TGTGCCACCAGCAGAGACAATGAAGCTTTCTTT. Protein product: CATSRDNEAFF.

In this sample, this clonotype turned up many times. The chain employs TRBV7-8 and TRBJ2-7; TRBD2 matches at 7 bases. This CDR3 has 15 amino acids. The trim removed 2 bases at V and 2 bases at J, leaving 6 bases unmatched. CDR1 and CDR2 (germline): SGHVS, FQNEAQ. For the CDR3, the DNA is TGTGCCAGCAGCTTAAGGCCTAGCGGTCCCTACGAGCAGTACTTC. Translation: CASSLRPSGPYEQYF.

This clonotype was detected many times. The chain couples TRBV20-1 to TRBJ1-2, with D possibly TRBD1 on 5 matching bases. Trimming cost V 6 bases and J 4 bases, with 15 bases left between them. This CDR3 is built from 13 residues. From germline, CDR1 is DFQATT and CDR2 SNEGSKA (reference sequence). DNA for the CDR3: TGCAGTGCGCCAAAGCAGGGAACCTATGGCTACACCTTC. Translation gives CSAPKQGTYGYTF.

This clonotype was observed a few times. This chain uses TRBV15 with TRBJ2-7, with D uncertain. The ends were cut back, 0 bases at V and 3 bases at J, with 9 bases in the middle. The length of the CDR3 is 14 residues. Looked up from germline, CDR1 is LNHNV and CDR2 is YYDKDF (reference sequence). This CDR3 is CATSREGQFYEQYF. The CDR3 bases are TGTGCCACCAGCAGAGAGGGCCAGTTCTACGAGCAGTACTTC.

This clonotype appeared many times. For the CDR3, the DNA is TGTGCCAGCAGCTTAATACCAGGGAACCAAGAGACCCAGTACTTC. This gives the protein CASSLIPGNQETQYF. This chain uses TRBV7-3 with TRBJ2-5; D might be TRBD1 (5 bases). V gave up 1 base and J gave up 0 bases, with 9 bases separating them. This CDR3 is 15 amino acids long. In germline, CDR1 is SGHTA, CDR2 FQGTGA.

The CDR3 DNA reads as TGTGCCAGCAGCTTAAGCGCGGTCACCGGGGAGCTGTTTTTT. As protein: CASSLSAVTGELFF. The chain employs TRBV7-9 and TRBJ2-2; D is undetermined. This CDR3 region has 14 residues. Per the germline V gene, CDR1 is SEHNR and CDR2 is FQNEAQ (reference sequence). Trimming left V 2 bases short and J 4 bases short, with 8 bases between.

J is TRBJ2-7 and V is TRBV7-9; 9 nucleotides line up with TRBD1. CDR1 is SEHNR, CDR2 FQNEAQ, per germline (reference sequence). This CDR3 is 14 amino acids long. V shed 9 bases and J 0 bases; nucleotides not matched to a gene: 6. DNA of the CDR3: TGTGCCAGTAGGGGGACAGGGCTCTCCTACGAGCAGTACTTC. It yields the protein CASRGTGLSYEQYF.

The chain joins TRBV4-1 to TRBJ1-1; 10 nucleotides match TRBD1. With V trimmed by 10 bases and J by 4 bases, 9 bases remained unmatched. Germline lookup yields CDR1 MGHRA and CDR2 YSYEKL. The CDR3 loop spans 14 amino acids. CDR3 residues: CATGTGERGTEAFF. Written as DNA, the CDR3 is TGCGCCACCGGGACAGGGGAGAGGGGCACTGAAGCTTTCTTT.

The chain recombines TRBV5-4 with TRBJ2-5; D could derive from TRBD1 or TRBD2 (5 bases each). The CDR3 has 14 amino acids. CDR1 is SGHNT, CDR2 YYREEE, per germline (reference sequence). V was clipped by 5 bases and J by 3 bases, with 14 bases between them. CDR3 nucleotide sequence: TGTGCCAGCAGAGGGGAGTTAAGGGAAGAGACCCAGTACTTC. It codes for CASRGELREETQYF. Full variable domain (missing parts from reference TRBV5-4 and TRBJ2-5): ETGVTQSPTHLIKTRGQQVTLRCSSQSGHNTVSWYQQALGQGPQFIFQYYREEENGRGNFPPRFSGLQFPNYSSELNVNALELDDSALYLCASRGELREETQYFGPGTRLLVL.

The sample holds a few counts of this clonotype. The chain employs TRBV3-1 and TRBJ2-7; perhaps TRBD2 as D (5 bases). Trimming shortened V by 3 bases and J by 2 bases, and 8 bases separated the two germline ends. This CDR3 comprises 13 residues. CDR1 is LGHDT, CDR2 YNNKEL, per germline (reference sequence). The CDR3 DNA reads TGTGCCAGCAGCCATCTGGAGGCCTACGAGCAGTACTTC. This translates into CASSHLEAYEQYF.

This clonotype was recorded many times. This rearrangement joins TRBV29-1 to TRBJ1-1; D unclear. The ends were cut back, 5 bases at V and 0 bases at J, with 10 bases in the middle. CDR1 is SQVTM and CDR2 is ANQGSEA in the germline V gene. CDR3 length: 13 residues. For the CDR3, the DNA is TGCAGCGTTTCGGGCCACATGAACACTGAAGCTTTCTTT. It is translated as CSVSGHMNTEAFF.

The DNA of the CDR3 is TGTGCCAGCAGTTTTGGGCGTACCCCTAGCACAGATACGCAGTATTTT. Protein product: CASSFGRTPSTDTQYF. The chain uses TRBV28 and TRBJ2-3, with no clear D. CDR3 length: 16 amino acids. V was trimmed by 3 bases and J by 0 bases, leaving 13 bases between them. Germline V lookup: CDR1 MDHEN, CDR2 SYDVKM.

For the CDR3, the DNA is TGCAGCGTTGGTCGACAGGGGGGGTTCCAGTACTTC. As protein: CSVGRQGGFQYF. V usage is TRBV29-1 and J usage is TRBJ2-5; TRBD1 agrees at 9 bases. The CDR3 totals 12 residues. Germline CDR1 is SQVTM and CDR2 is ANQGSEA. The trim removed 4 bases at V and 10 bases at J, leaving 7 bases unmatched.